This T cell receptor beta chain was sequenced for a study of human T cells and chemical hapten exposure. Study-wide findings and caveats: While controls formed fewer of them, expanded TCRs formed significantly more large CDR3 similarity clusters. PT1 expanded TCR numbers tracked positively with patch test score.

Regarding this clonotype: The target antigen is unknown.

The V end lost 0 bases, the J end lost 3 bases, and 12 bases lay between the germline ends. Germline V gives CDR1 MNHNY, CDR2 SVGAGI (reference sequence). The CDR3 extends over 16 amino acids. The time point here: patch test 1, 2 weeks after DPC sensitization. Indicated treatment: therapeutic diphenylcyclopropenone sensitization with weekly scalp DPC. Individual cDNA molecules each carried unique molecular identifiers attached by the library. TCRdb re-derived calls from the RACE reads in MiXCR, one entry per CDR3 protein. The top ten hold roughly 3.5% of the sample, which has approximately 100,000 distinct CDR3 sequences, 8% to 13% seen once.

Sequencing was performed on whole blood, taken in connection with sensitization to the hapten diphenylcyclopropenone (DPC). The chain joins TRBV6-6 to TRBJ1-3; the D gene is possibly TRBD1 (5 bases). This clonotype was obtained from a woman in her 40s with alopecia areata. Some clones in this sample may be carry-over from other donors' samples. The CDR3 DNA reads as TGTGCCAGCAGTTACTCCGGCAGGGTTTATGGAAACACCATATATTTT. It is translated as CASSYSGRVYGNTIYF.